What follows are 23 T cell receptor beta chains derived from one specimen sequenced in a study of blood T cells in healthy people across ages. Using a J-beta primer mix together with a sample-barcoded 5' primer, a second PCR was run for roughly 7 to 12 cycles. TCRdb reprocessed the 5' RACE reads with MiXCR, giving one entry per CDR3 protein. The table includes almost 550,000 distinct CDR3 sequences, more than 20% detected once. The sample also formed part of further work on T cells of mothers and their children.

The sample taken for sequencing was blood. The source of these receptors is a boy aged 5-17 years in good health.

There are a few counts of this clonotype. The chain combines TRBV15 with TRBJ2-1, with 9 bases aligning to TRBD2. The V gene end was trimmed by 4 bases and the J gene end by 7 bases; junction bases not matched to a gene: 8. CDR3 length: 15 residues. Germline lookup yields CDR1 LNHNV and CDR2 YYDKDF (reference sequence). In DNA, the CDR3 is TGTGCCACCAGCAAGGATAGCGGGAGTTCGAATGAGCAGTTCTTC. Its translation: CATSKDSGSSNEQFF.

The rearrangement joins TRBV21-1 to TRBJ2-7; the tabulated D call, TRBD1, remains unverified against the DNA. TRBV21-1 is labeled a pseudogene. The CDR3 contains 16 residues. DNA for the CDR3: TGTGCCAGCAGCAACCCCGGCAGGCAGTGCTCCTACGAGCAGTACTTC. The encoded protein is CASSNPGRQCSYEQYF.

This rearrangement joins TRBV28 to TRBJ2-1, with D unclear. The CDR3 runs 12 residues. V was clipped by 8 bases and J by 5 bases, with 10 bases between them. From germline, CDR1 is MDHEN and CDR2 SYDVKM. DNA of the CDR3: TGTGCCAGCTCGAGACTCCACAATGAGCAGTTCTTC. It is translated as CASSRLHNEQFF.

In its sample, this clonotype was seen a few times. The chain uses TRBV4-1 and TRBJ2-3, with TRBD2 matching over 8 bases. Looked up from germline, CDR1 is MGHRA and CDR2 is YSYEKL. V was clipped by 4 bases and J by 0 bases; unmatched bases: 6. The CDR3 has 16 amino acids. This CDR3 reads CASSLSGSSSTDTQYF. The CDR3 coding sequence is TGCGCCAGCAGCCTGAGCGGGAGTTCTAGCACAGATACGCAGTATTTT.

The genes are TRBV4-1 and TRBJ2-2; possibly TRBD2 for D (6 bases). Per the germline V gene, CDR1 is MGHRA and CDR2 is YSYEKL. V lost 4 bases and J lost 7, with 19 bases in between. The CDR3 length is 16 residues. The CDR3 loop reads CASSPGTLKGNGELFF. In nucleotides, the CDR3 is TGCGCCAGCAGCCCCGGGACTCTCAAGGGTAACGGGGAGCTGTTTTTT.

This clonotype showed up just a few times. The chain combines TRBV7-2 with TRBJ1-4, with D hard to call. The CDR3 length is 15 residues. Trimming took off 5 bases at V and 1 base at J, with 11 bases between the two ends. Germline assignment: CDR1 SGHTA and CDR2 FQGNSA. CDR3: CASSDQGETNEKLFF. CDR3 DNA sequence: TGTGCCAGCAGCGACCAAGGAGAAACTAATGAAAAACTGTTTTTT. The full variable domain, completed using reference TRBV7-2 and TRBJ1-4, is GAGVSQSPSNKVTEKGKDVELRCDPISGHTALYWYRQSLGQGLEFLIYFQGNSAPDKSGLPSDRFSAERTGGSVSTLTIQRTQQEDSAVYLCASSDQGETNEKLFFGSGTQLSVL.

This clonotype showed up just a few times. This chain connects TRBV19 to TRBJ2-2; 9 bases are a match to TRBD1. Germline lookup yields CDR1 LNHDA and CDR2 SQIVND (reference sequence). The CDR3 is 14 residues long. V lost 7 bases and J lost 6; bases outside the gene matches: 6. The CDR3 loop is CASIGTGIAGELFF. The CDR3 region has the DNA TGTGCCAGTATCGGGACAGGGATCGCCGGGGAGCTGTTTTTT.

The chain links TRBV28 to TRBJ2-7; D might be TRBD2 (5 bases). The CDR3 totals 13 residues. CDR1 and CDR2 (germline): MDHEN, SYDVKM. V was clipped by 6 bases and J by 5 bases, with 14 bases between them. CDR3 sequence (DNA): TGTGCCAGCAGCCCAACTAGTATAGACGAGCAGTACTTC. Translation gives CASSPTSIDEQYF.

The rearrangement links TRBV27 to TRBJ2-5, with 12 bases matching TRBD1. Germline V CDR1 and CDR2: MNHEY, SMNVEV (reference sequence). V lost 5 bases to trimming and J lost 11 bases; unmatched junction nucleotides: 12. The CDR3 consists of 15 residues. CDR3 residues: CASSLGTGGSRKQYF. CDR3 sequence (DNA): TGTGCCAGCAGTCTCGGGACAGGGGGCTCCCGGAAGCAGTACTTC.

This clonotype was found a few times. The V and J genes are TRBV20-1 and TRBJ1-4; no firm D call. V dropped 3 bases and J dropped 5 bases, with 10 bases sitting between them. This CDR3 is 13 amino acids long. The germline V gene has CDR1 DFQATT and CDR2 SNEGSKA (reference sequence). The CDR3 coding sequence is TGCAGTGCTAGGAAAGGATTAAATGAAAAACTGTTTTTT. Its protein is CSARKGLNEKLFF.

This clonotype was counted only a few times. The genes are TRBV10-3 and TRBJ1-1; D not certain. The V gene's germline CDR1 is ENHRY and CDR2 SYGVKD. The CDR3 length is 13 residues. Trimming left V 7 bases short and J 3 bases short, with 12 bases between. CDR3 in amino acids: CAIKAGLYTEAFF. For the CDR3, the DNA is TGTGCCATCAAGGCGGGCCTTTACACTGAAGCTTTCTTT.

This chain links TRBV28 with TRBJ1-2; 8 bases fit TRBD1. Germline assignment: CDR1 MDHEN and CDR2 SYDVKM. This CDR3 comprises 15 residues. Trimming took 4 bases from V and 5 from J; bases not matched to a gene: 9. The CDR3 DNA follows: TGTGCCAGCAGTTCAGGACAGGGTAATTTTTATGGCTACACCTTC. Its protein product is CASSSGQGNFYGYTF.

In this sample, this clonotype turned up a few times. The CDR3 reads CASSYRDSYNSPLHF. CDR3 nucleotides: TGTGCCAGCAGTTACAGGGACAGCTATAATTCACCCCTCCACTTT. This rearrangement joins TRBV6-6 to TRBJ1-6, with 7 bases fitting TRBD1. Germline lookup yields CDR1 MNHNY and CDR2 SVGAGI (reference sequence). There are 15 residues in the CDR3. The J segment lost 3 bases and the V segment lost 2 bases, leaving 1 base of the junction unmatched.

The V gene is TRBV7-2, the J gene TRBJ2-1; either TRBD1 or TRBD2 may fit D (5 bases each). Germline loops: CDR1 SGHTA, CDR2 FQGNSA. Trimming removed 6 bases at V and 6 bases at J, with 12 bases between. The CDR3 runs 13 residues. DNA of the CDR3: TGTGCCAGCAGTCGGGACCAAACCAATGAGCAGTTCTTC. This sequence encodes CASSRDQTNEQFF.

The CDR3 spells CASSQGSNYQETQYF. Written as DNA, the CDR3 is TGCGCCAGCAGCCAAGGGTCCAATTACCAAGAGACCCAGTACTTC. The chain employs TRBV4-1 and TRBJ2-5, with D unresolved. The CDR3 spans 15 residues. Trimming shortened V by 1 base and J by 0 bases, and 9 bases separated the two germline ends. Germline-derived CDR1 and CDR2 are MGHRA and YSYEKL.

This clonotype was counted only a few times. The CDR3, as DNA: TGTGCCTGGAATCATCTCATCGGGGATAGTGCCTACGAGCAGTACTTC. Translated: CAWNHLIGDSAYEQYF. The chain recombines TRBV30 with TRBJ2-7; D possibly corresponds to TRBD2 (5 bases). With 4 bases removed from V and 2 bases from J, the gap between germline ends came to 21 bases. The CDR3 runs 16 residues. Germline V gives CDR1 GTSNPN, CDR2 SVGIG (reference sequence). The full variable domain, in which reference TRBV30 and TRBJ2-7 provide the parts outside the CDR3, is SQTIHQWPATLVQPVGSPLSLECTVEGTSNPNLYWYRQAAGRGLQLLFYSVGIGQISSEVPQNLSASRPQDRQFILSSKKLLLSDSGFYLCAWNHLIGDSAYEQYFGPGTRLTVT.

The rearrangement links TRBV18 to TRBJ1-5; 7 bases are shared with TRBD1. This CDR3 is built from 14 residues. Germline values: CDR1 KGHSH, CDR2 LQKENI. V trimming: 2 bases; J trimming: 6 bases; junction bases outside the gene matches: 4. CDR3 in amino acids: CASSPGQVRQPQHF. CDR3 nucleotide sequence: TGTGCCAGCTCACCAGGACAGGTTCGTCAGCCCCAGCATTTT.

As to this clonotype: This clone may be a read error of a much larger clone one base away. CDR3 sequence: CASSSRTGVHEQYF. For the CDR3, the DNA is TGTGCCAGCAGTTCCCGGACAGGGGTCCACGAGCAGTACTTC. This chain links TRBV27 with TRBJ2-7; TRBD1 agrees at 9 bases. From germline, CDR1 is MNHEY and CDR2 SMNVEV (reference sequence). V shed 4 bases and J 5 bases; nucleotides not matched to a gene: 6. This CDR3 comprises 14 residues.

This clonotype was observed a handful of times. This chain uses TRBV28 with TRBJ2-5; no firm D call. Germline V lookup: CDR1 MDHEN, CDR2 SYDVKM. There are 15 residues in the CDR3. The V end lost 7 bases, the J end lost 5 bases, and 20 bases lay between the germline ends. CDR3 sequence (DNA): TGTGCCAGCACCCCGCGTATCGAGGCTCCGGAGACCCAGTACTTC. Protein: CASTPRIEAPETQYF.

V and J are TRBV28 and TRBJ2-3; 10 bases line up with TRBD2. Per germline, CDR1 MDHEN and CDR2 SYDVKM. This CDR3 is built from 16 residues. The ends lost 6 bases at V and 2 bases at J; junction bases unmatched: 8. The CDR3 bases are TGTGCCAGCAGCCATCTAGCGGGAGCTCCCACAGATACGCAGTATTTT. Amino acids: CASSHLAGAPTDTQYF.

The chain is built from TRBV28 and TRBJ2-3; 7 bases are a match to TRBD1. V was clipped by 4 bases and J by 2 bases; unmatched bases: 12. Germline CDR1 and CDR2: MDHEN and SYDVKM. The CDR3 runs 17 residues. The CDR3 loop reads CASSSKYRGVDTDTQYF. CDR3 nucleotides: TGTGCCAGCAGTTCAAAGTACAGGGGAGTGGACACAGATACGCAGTATTTT.

The CDR3 protein is CASSSNPGGVRNEQFF. The CDR3 nucleotides are TGTGCCAGCAGCTCAAACCCTGGGGGAGTGAGGAATGAGCAGTTCTTC. The chain joins TRBV7-3 to TRBJ2-1; D tentatively fits TRBD1 or TRBD2 (5 bases each). The V gene lost 4 bases and the J gene lost 7 bases, with 20 bases spanning the gap. This CDR3 spans 16 amino acids. Germline CDR1 SGHTA, CDR2 FQGTGA.

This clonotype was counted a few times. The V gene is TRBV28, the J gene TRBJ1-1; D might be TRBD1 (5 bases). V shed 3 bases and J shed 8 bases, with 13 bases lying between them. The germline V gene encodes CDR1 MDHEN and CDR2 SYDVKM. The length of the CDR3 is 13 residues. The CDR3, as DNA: TGTGCCAGCAGTTTCCGGGGCGGCAACGAAGCTTTCTTT. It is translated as CASSFRGGNEAFF. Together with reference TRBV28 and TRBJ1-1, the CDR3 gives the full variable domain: DVKVTQSSRYLVKRTGEKVFLECVQDMDHENMFWYRQDPGLGLRLIYFSYDVKMKEKGDIPEGYSVSREKKERFSLILESASTNQTSMYLCASSFRGGNEAFFGQGTRLTVV.